Presented here are 14 T cell receptor beta chains from one specimen sequenced in a study of T cell changes during pregnancy in multiple sclerosis. Profiled with immunoSEQ multiplex PCR; TCRdb holds only in-frame clones, not every one. The sample has approximately 94,000 clones, 92% seen once. The source was peripheral blood, collected after pregnancy. The receptors originated from a female donor with multiple sclerosis, enrolled in a pregnancy study.

This chain joins TRBV19 and TRBJ2-7; 9 bases are shared with TRBD2. CDR1 and CDR2 (germline): LNHDA, SQIVND (reference sequence). J lost 2 bases, V lost 1 base, and 3 bases had no gene match. There are 15 residues in the CDR3. CDR3 loop: CASSIVGGRAYEQYF. The CDR3 DNA reads as TGTGCCAGTAGTATAGTAGGCGGGAGGGCCTACGAGCAGTACTTC.

This rearrangement joins TRBV9 to TRBJ2-1, with 7 bases lining up with TRBD1. The CDR3 spans 16 residues. V shed 4 bases, J shed 0 bases, and the junction held 7 bases outside the gene matches. The germline CDR1 and CDR2 sequences are SGDLS and YYNGEE. The CDR3 nucleotides are TGTGCCAGCAGCCCGGGACAGTTGAGCTCCTACAATGAGCAGTTCTTC. Amino acid sequence: CASSPGQLSSYNEQFF.

The rearrangement joins TRBV7-3 to TRBJ2-2; 7 positions agree with TRBD1. There are 16 residues in the CDR3. With 4 bases clipped from V and 1 base from J, the junction kept 6 bases outside the gene matches. The V gene's germline CDR1 is SGHTA and CDR2 FQGTGA. The CDR3 loop is CASSSQGTKNTGELFF. The CDR3 nucleotides read TGTGCCAGCAGCTCACAGGGGACAAAGAACACCGGGGAGCTGTTTTTT.

The chain has TRBV6-4 and TRBJ2-1; D not resolved. This CDR3 has 13 residues. Germline CDR1 reads MRHNA; CDR2 reads SNTAGT. Trimming shortened V by 3 bases and J by 9 bases, and 12 bases separated the two germline ends. The CDR3 loop is CASSDTTRGEQFF. The DNA of the CDR3 is TGTGCCAGCAGTGATACCACCCGAGGTGAGCAGTTCTTC.

The chain couples TRBV4-3 to TRBJ1-2; 8 bases map to TRBD1. After removal of 4 bases from V and 2 bases from J, the junction contained 3 bases not matched to a gene. This CDR3 is built from 14 residues. Germline V gene sequence: CDR1 LGHNA, CDR2 YSLEER. The chain's CDR3 is CASSPRQGNYGYTF. CDR3 DNA: TGCGCCAGCAGCCCTAGACAGGGGAACTATGGCTACACCTTC.

The V and J genes are TRBV30 and TRBJ1-5; no reliable D call. CDR3 length equals 15 residues. Germline V CDR1 and CDR2: GTSNPN, SVGIG (reference sequence). V lost 2 bases, J lost 2 bases, and 13 bases lay in between. DNA of the CDR3: TGTGCCTGGAGTTCGATTGGGCCGGGCAATCAGCCCCAGCATTTT. Protein product: CAWSSIGPGNQPQHF.

The V and J genes are TRBV7-3 and TRBJ2-6; D gene uncertain. The CDR3 has 15 residues. With 1 base removed from V and 1 base from J, the gap between germline ends came to 5 bases. In germline, CDR1 is SGHTA, CDR2 FQGTGA. CDR3 bases: TGTGCCAGCAGCTTAATTTCGTCTGGGGCCAACGTCCTGACTTTC. Residues: CASSLISSGANVLTF.

The chain employs TRBV21-1 and TRBJ1-3; the table calls TRBD1, which could not be checked here. TRBV21-1 is assigned pseudogene status. This CDR3 is 19 amino acids long. The CDR3 spells CASSNLLRQERRSGNTIYF. The CDR3 DNA reads as TGTGCCAGCAGCAATTTGTTAAGACAGGAGCGACGCTCTGGAAACACCATATATTTT.

The chain employs TRBV19 and TRBJ2-1; no firm D call. V lost 3 bases and J lost 8, with 17 bases in between. This CDR3 region has 15 residues. Germline V lookup: CDR1 LNHDA, CDR2 SQIVND (reference sequence). The CDR3 DNA reads TGTGCCAGTAGTATGCTAGACCGGCTGGTCGATGAGCAGTTCTTC. This translates into CASSMLDRLVDEQFF.

V and J are TRBV5-1 and TRBJ2-1; tentatively, D is TRBD2 (5 bases). V lost 4 bases, J lost 6 bases, and 8 bases lay in between. Germline lookup yields CDR1 SGHRS and CDR2 YFSETQ. CDR3 length: 12 residues. DNA for the CDR3: TGCGCCAGCAGCCCTACTAGCAATGAGCAGTTCTTC. Translated: CASSPTSNEQFF.

The chain recombines TRBV27 with TRBJ1-1, with TRBD1 matching over 7 bases. The ends lost 5 bases at V and 6 bases at J; junction bases unmatched: 3. CDR1 and CDR2 from the germline V gene are MNHEY and SMNVEV (reference sequence). This CDR3 comprises 12 residues. CDR3 nucleotides: TGTGCCAGCAGTCCAGGGACAGCTGAAGCTTTCTTT. Translated: CASSPGTAEAFF.

The chain links TRBV27 to TRBJ2-7, with 8 bases aligning to TRBD2. This CDR3 has 15 amino acids. Germline values: CDR1 MNHEY, CDR2 SMNVEV (reference sequence). V dropped 0 bases and J dropped 6; count of bases not matched to a gene: 7. This chain's CDR3 is CASSLSGTSPREQYF. CDR3 nucleotides: TGTGCCAGCAGTTTATCCGGGACTAGTCCCCGCGAGCAGTACTTC.

V is TRBV4-3 and J is TRBJ2-1; 13 bases are a match to TRBD2. With V trimmed by 3 bases and J by 6 bases, 8 bases remained unmatched. Germline CDR1 is LGHNA and CDR2 is YSLEER. The CDR3 loop spans 17 amino acids. For the CDR3, the DNA is TGCGCCAGCAGCCATCGAACACTAGCGGGGGGGGGCAATGAGCAGTTCTTC. It yields the protein CASSHRTLAGGGNEQFF.

The rearrangement joins TRBV4-3 to TRBJ1-6; 7 bases fit TRBD1. The V and J ends lost 5 bases and 6 bases, in that order; junction bases with no gene match: 7. The CDR3 sequence is 15 residues long. CDR1 LGHNA and CDR2 YSLEER come from the germline V gene. The CDR3: CASSVDRARNSPLHF. CDR3 nucleotide sequence: TGCGCCAGCAGCGTTGACAGGGCTCGTAATTCACCCCTCCACTTT.